Listed here are 19 T cell receptor beta chains from one sample, sequenced in a study of T cell changes during pregnancy in multiple sclerosis. Assay used: immunoSEQ multiplex PCR; TCRdb lists only in-frame clones, some missing. This repertoire shows around 35,000 clones, roughly 90% found once; its top ten account for approximately 0.37%. The sequences come from CD4+ T cells from peripheral blood mononuclear cells, collected in the second trimester of pregnancy. Receptor source: a female donor with multiple sclerosis, enrolled in a pregnancy study.

The chain carries TRBV6-1 and TRBJ2-2, with a tentative D call TRBD1 (6 bases). The CDR3 runs 13 residues. V was clipped by 6 bases and J by 6 bases, with 11 bases between them. Germline V gene sequence: CDR1 MNHNS, CDR2 SASEGT. CDR3 sequence: CASRDSSAGELFF. In nucleotides, the CDR3 is TGTGCCAGCAGGGACAGTTCTGCCGGGGAGCTGTTTTTT.

The chain joins TRBV7-3 to TRBJ1-2; possibly TRBD1 for D (5 bases). Per the germline V gene, CDR1 is SGHTA and CDR2 is FQGTGA. V dropped 8 bases and J dropped 10 bases, with 23 bases sitting between them. The CDR3 runs to 14 residues. The CDR3 nucleotides read TGTGCCAGCGCCTCACCTAGTGAGGGGACTTACTACACCTTC. Protein: CASASPSEGTYYTF.

The chain employs TRBV28 and TRBJ1-1; D call uncertain. Germline V gene sequence: CDR1 MDHEN, CDR2 SYDVKM. This CDR3 is 15 amino acids long. Between the trimmed V and J ends, which lost 2 bases and 8 bases, there was a span of 18 bases. DNA of the CDR3: TGTGCCAGCAGTTTAGAATCTGCGGGTGCTAGGGAAGCTTTCTTT. Translated, it gives CASSLESAGAREAFF.

J is TRBJ2-3 and V is TRBV6-5; 10 bases align to TRBD2. This CDR3 spans 14 amino acids. Per the germline V gene, CDR1 is MNHEY and CDR2 is SVGAGI. Losses at the gene ends were 6 bases for V and 6 bases for J; bases not matched to a gene: 6. Here the CDR3 DNA reads TGTGCCAGCAGACTAGCGGGAAGAGTTGATACGCAGTATTTT. Protein product: CASRLAGRVDTQYF.

The chain links TRBV11-3 to TRBJ2-3; D is perhaps TRBD2 (6 bases). The CDR3 totals 15 residues. Germline loops: CDR1 SGHNT, CDR2 YENEEA. With 2 bases removed from V and 2 bases from J, the gap between germline ends came to 11 bases. Here the CDR3 DNA reads TGTGCCAGCAGCTTAAATAGCGGATACACAGATACGCAGTATTTT. Its protein product is CASSLNSGYTDTQYF.

The chain combines TRBV12-5 with TRBJ2-3; 9 bases align to TRBD2. V shed 7 bases, J shed 0 bases, and the junction held 14 bases outside the gene matches. From germline, CDR1 is LGHNT and CDR2 FRNRAP. The CDR3 totals 18 residues. Here the CDR3 DNA reads TGTGCTAGTGCCCCGGGGGTGGCTAGCGGGGTTAGCACAGATACGCAGTATTTT. Amino acids: CASAPGVASGVSTDTQYF.

The chain uses TRBV7-2 and TRBJ1-1; D unclear. This CDR3 region has 14 residues. The V gene's germline CDR1 is SGHTA and CDR2 FQGNSA. V was shortened by 4 bases and J by 0 bases, with 9 bases between the two germline ends. In nucleotides, the CDR3 is TGTGCCAGCAGCTCTCCGGGGATGAACACTGAAGCTTTCTTT. Its protein is CASSSPGMNTEAFF.

With regard to this clone: The junction differs from germline at one of its ends, possibly a read error. V gene TRBV7-8 combines with J gene TRBJ2-7; weak D call: TRBD2 (6 bases). The CDR3 extends over 15 amino acids. Germline lookup yields CDR1 SGHVS and CDR2 FQNEAQ. This CDR3 reads CASSLAGRSSYEQYF. CDR3 in DNA: TGTGCCAGCAGCCTAGCAGGGAGGAGCTCCTACGAGCAGTACTTC.

This rearrangement joins TRBV4-2 to TRBJ2-2; D not certain. Per germline, CDR1 LGHNA and CDR2 YNFKEQ. Trimming left V 1 base short and J 6 bases short, with 9 bases between. The length of the CDR3 is 14 residues. The DNA of the CDR3 is TGTGCCAGCAGCCAAGTCGTGACTCCCGGGGAGCTGTTTTTT. Its protein is CASSQVVTPGELFF.

This clone was detected a few times. The chain couples TRBV25-1 to TRBJ1-1; 8 bases agree with TRBD1. Germline lookup yields CDR1 MGHDK and CDR2 SYGVNS. The CDR3 spans 13 residues. Trimming took 6 bases from V and 10 from J; bases not matched to a gene: 10. Here the CDR3 DNA reads TGTGCCAGCAGGCCCACAGGGGGAGTCTTAGCTTTCTTT. Encoded protein: CASRPTGGVLAFF.

In this sample, this clone turned up a few times. V and J are TRBV30 and TRBJ2-4; 7 bases line up with TRBD1. Germline values: CDR1 GTSNPN, CDR2 SVGIG (reference sequence). The CDR3 runs to 13 residues. J lost 7 bases, V lost 3 bases, and 6 bases had no gene match. DNA for the CDR3: TGTGCCTGGAGGGGCACAGGGGCGAACATTCAGTACTTC. This gives the protein CAWRGTGANIQYF.

This chain joins TRBV5-1 and TRBJ2-2; 7 bases are a match to TRBD1. With V trimmed by 2 bases and J by 5 bases, 3 bases remained unmatched. This CDR3 is built from 14 residues. CDR1 and CDR2 (germline): SGHRS, YFSETQ. Here the CDR3 DNA reads TGCGCCAGCAGCTTCCAGACAGGGACCGGGGAGCTGTTTTTT. This encodes CASSFQTGTGELFF.

The chain links TRBV7-9 to TRBJ2-7; a weak D match, TRBD1 (6 bases). The CDR3 consists of 18 residues. The germline V gene encodes CDR1 SEHNR and CDR2 FQNEAQ (reference sequence). The V and J ends lost 2 bases and 2 bases respectively, with 22 bases between them. CDR3 region: CASSLKGWGTGLPYEQYF. The CDR3 nucleotides read TGTGCCAGCAGCTTAAAGGGTTGGGGCACAGGGTTACCCTACGAGCAGTACTTC.

The chain uses TRBV7-2 and TRBJ2-7; the D gene is possibly TRBD1 (6 bases). Trimming removed 5 bases at V and 3 bases at J, with 14 bases between. Germline CDR1 reads SGHTA; CDR2 reads FQGNSA. CDR3 length equals 14 residues. The CDR3 DNA reads TGTGCCAGCAGCGCCGGGACACTAGACTACGAGCAGTACTTC. Residues: CASSAGTLDYEQYF.

The chain's CDR3 is CASSMLRTRNTEAFF. CDR3 bases: TGTGCCAGTAGTATGCTGCGGACAAGGAACACTGAAGCTTTCTTT. The rearrangement joins TRBV19 to TRBJ1-1, with D maybe TRBD1 (5 bases). CDR1 LNHDA and CDR2 SQIVND come from the germline V gene (reference sequence). The CDR3 is 15 residues long. The germline V and J ends were trimmed by 3 bases and 1 base, with 12 bases remaining between them.

The chain recombines TRBV7-9 with TRBJ1-2; D remains unclear. The germline gives CDR1 SEHNR, CDR2 FQNEAQ (reference sequence). The CDR3 length is 17 residues. Trimming pared 1 base from V and 8 bases from J, leaving 23 bases between. The CDR3 DNA reads as TGTGCCAGCAGCTTAGGATCATCGGCAGACTATGTTGAAGGCTACACCTTC. Encoded protein: CASSLGSSADYVEGYTF.

This clone was found once. The chain employs TRBV4-1 and TRBJ2-1; 8 bases are a match to TRBD2. The CDR3 spans 18 residues. J gave up 7 bases and V 0 bases, and 14 bases lay outside the gene matches. Germline CDR1 reads MGHRA; CDR2 reads YSYEKL. In nucleotides, the CDR3 is TGCGCCAGCAGCCAAGATCGGTATAGAGCGGGAGAAAGTAATGAGCAGTTCTTC. Protein product: CASSQDRYRAGESNEQFF.

This clone was picked up one time. The rearrangement uses TRBV6-1 and TRBJ2-5, with 15 bases aligning to TRBD2. V lost 9 bases to trimming and J lost 1 base; unmatched junction nucleotides: 3. The CDR3 covers 15 residues. Germline CDR1 and CDR2: MNHNS and SASEGT. As DNA, the CDR3 is TGTGCCAGTCGGACTAGCGGGAGGGCCCAAGAGACCCAGTACTTC. It translates to CASRTSGRAQETQYF.

This CDR3 reads CASSYGQGNSPLHF. The CDR3 region has the DNA TGTGCCAGCAGCTACGGACAGGGTAATTCACCCCTCCACTTT. The rearrangement links TRBV7-3 to TRBJ1-6, with TRBD1 identical over 8 bases. The CDR3 has 14 residues. The V gene's germline CDR1 is SGHTA and CDR2 FQGTGA. The ends lost 4 bases at V and 6 bases at J; junction bases unmatched: 2. Complete variable domain (other parts from reference TRBV7-3 and TRBJ1-6): GAGVSQTPSNKVTEKGKYVELRCDPISGHTALYWYRQSLGQGPEFLIYFQGTGAADDSGLPNDRFFAVRPEGSVSTLKIQRTERGDSAVYLCASSYGQGNSPLHFGNGTRLTVT.